Sequencing of this T cell receptor beta chain was carried out in a study of early T cells in non-severe SARS-CoV-2 infection. Background on the study: Alpha and beta chains were unpaired, from unsorted whole-blood bulk RNA. Whole-study results and caveats: Reliance on VDJdb matching favored anti-spike CD8 responses; private and CD4 specificities were missed.

As part of library construction, unique molecular identifiers were attached to individual cDNA molecules. TCRdb reanalysed the 5' RACE reads using MiXCR and keeps one entry per CDR3 protein. The sample shows some 59,000 distinct CDR3 sequences, 7% to 10% of them seen only once. This clonotype has just a few counts. Its antigen is undetermined. The sequence was obtained from an adult who was a healthcare worker with PCR-confirmed SARS-CoV-2 infection or an uninfected control (not recorded which). Sequences were obtained from whole blood.

CDR3 sequence: CASSPDRQETQYF. The CDR3 nucleotides are TGTGCCAGCAGCCCGGACAGACAAGAGACCCAGTACTTC. V and J are TRBV7-7 and TRBJ2-5; the D gene is possibly TRBD1 (6 bases). The germline V gene encodes CDR1 SSHAT and CDR2 FNYEAQ (reference sequence). The V and J ends lost 5 bases and 2 bases respectively, with 9 bases between them. The CDR3 totals 13 residues.